The clone carrying this T cell receptor (beta chain) was counted ten times or more. Its specificity is not known. The sample comes from a study of spatial heterogeneity in lung cancer. TCRdb recomputed calls from the 5' RACE reads with MiXCR, one row per CDR3 protein. Of 7,000 to 10,000 distinct CDR3 sequences listed, around 9.9% were seen once; the top ten hold around 10%. Study outcomes and limitations: Expanded alpha and beta TCR counts within tumors tracked tumor mutation counts.

As to time point: sample taken at primary tumor resection. Deletions cut 4 bases from V and 6 bases from J, with 16 bases between. This CDR3 is built from 15 residues. Germline V gives CDR1 SGHRS, CDR2 YFSETQ. The TCR sequence derives from a male donor with early-stage non-small cell lung cancer. The sample was lung tumor tissue, taken at surgery. The chain links TRBV5-1 to TRBJ2-2, with D maybe TRBD1 (6 bases). CDR3 bases: TGCGCCAGCAGCGGGGGCTTTGGCGGGCCCGGGGAGCTGTTTTTT. Its translation is CASSGGFGGPGELFF.